This record concerns one TCR beta chain sequence. The CDR3 end is not reached by the read, which stops 3 residues before it; the germline J gene fills it in. TCRdb's table, derived via immunoSEQ multiplex PCR, lists solely in-frame clones and lacks some. The sample table includes around 19,000 clones. With V trimmed by 0 bases and J by 4 bases, 4 bases remained unmatched. The CDR3 sequence is 15 residues long. Germline-derived CDR1 and CDR2 are SGDLS and YYNGEE. The source of the sample is a study of T cells in women clearing cervical HPV infection. The J gene is TRBJ2-7, the V gene TRBV9; 10 bases are shared with TRBD1. The specimen was blood buffy coat. This sequence originates from a woman between 18 and 70 years old with a cervical HPV16 infection that either progressed to CIN3+ or cleared (not recorded which). The sequenced part of the CDR3 DNA is TGTGCCAGCAGCGTAGGTGGGACAGGGGATTACGAG. Encoded protein: CASSVGGTGDYE. In full, the CDR3 is CASSVGGTGDYEQYF. Full variable domain (remainder filled in from reference TRBV9 and TRBJ2-7): DSGVTQTPKHLITATGQRVTLRCSPRSGDLSVYWYQQSLDQGLQFLIQYYNGEERAKGNILERFSAQQFPDLHSELNLSSLELGDSALYFCASSVGGTGDYEQYFGPGTRLTVT.